One sample yielded the 14 T cell receptor beta chains listed below, sequenced in a study of T cell responses to AZD1222 COVID-19 vaccine (dated by TCRdb to about 2021). The library was prepared using the immunoSEQ multiplex PCR assay. TCRdb mirrors the immuneACCESS table, restricted to in-frame sequences. Some clones are absent from its copies; in checked studies, under half trace to an unresolved V gene, and the reason for the others is unknown. Within this sample are 200,000 or so clones, with about 90% of them counted one time only. 2.5% to 3% of the sample is held by the ten biggest clonotypes. The meaning of the sample's time point label: baseline before first vaccination. The sample's treatment or condition label, in plain terms: meningococcal conjugate vaccine given as trial control. The sample here was peripheral blood, taken on day 0 of MenACWY control vaccination. The receptors originated from an adult in good health.

This chain uses TRBV19 with TRBJ1-5; D is ambiguous. Per the germline V gene, CDR1 is LNHDA and CDR2 is SQIVND (reference sequence). The CDR3 loop spans 17 amino acids. V lost 7 bases, J lost 0 bases, and 19 bases lay in between. CDR3 in amino acids: CASTASPSYASNQPQHF. In DNA form, the CDR3 reads TGTGCCAGTACCGCCTCACCGAGCTATGCTAGCAATCAGCCCCAGCATTTT.

The chain is built from TRBV7-2 and TRBJ1-2; perhaps TRBD1 as D (5 bases). The CDR3 is 13 amino acids. Germline loops: CDR1 SGHTA, CDR2 FQGNSA. V lost 3 bases and J lost 6, with 11 bases in between. CDR3 nucleotide sequence: TGTGCCAGCAGCTTTTCCAGGGTCGATGGCTACACCTTC. Translating gives CASSFSRVDGYTF. Full variable domain (missing parts from reference TRBV7-2 and TRBJ1-2): GAGVSQSPSNKVTEKGKDVELRCDPISGHTALYWYRQSLGQGLEFLIYFQGNSAPDKSGLPSDRFSAERTGGSVSTLTIQRTQQEDSAVYLCASSFSRVDGYTFGSGTRLTVV.

The V call is TRBV10-3, the J call TRBJ2-7; D is possibly TRBD2 (6 bases). Trimming took 9 bases from V and 3 from J, leaving 18 bases between them. CDR3 size: 14 residues. The germline CDR1 and CDR2 sequences are ENHRY and SYGVKD. For the CDR3, the DNA is TGTGCCATTGGCGGTGATAGCGGAGGCTACGAGCAGTACTTC. It translates to CAIGGDSGGYEQYF.

This chain links TRBV27 with TRBJ1-6; D remains ambiguous. The V end was cut by 3 bases, the J end by 0 bases, with 6 bases between. The CDR3 runs 15 residues. Germline loops: CDR1 MNHEY, CDR2 SMNVEV (reference sequence). CDR3 residues: CASSFQSSYNSPLHF. CDR3 nucleotides: TGTGCCAGCAGTTTTCAGAGCTCCTATAATTCACCCCTCCACTTT.

The rearrangement uses TRBV3-1 (or the pseudogene TRBV3-2) and TRBJ2-7, with no clear D. With 4 bases removed from V and 6 bases from J, the gap between germline ends came to 7 bases. The CDR3 spans 11 residues. In germline, CDR1 is LGHDT, CDR2 YNNKEL (reference sequence). CDR3: CASSLNFEQYF. The CDR3 nucleotides read TGTGCCAGCAGCCTGAATTTCGAGCAGTACTTC.

The rearrangement uses TRBV3-1 (or the pseudogene TRBV3-2) and TRBJ2-3; 7 nucleotides line up with TRBD1. CDR1 and CDR2 from the germline V gene are LGHDT and YNNKEL (reference sequence). The CDR3 consists of 16 residues. Germline trimming cut 3 bases from V and 3 bases from J; bases unmatched to any gene: 9. CDR3 DNA sequence: TGTGCCAGCAGCCAGGCTCAGGGGGTTGGGACAGATACGCAGTATTTT. It encodes CASSQAQGVGTDTQYF.

The chain uses TRBV5-4 and TRBJ1-2; 9 bases match TRBD1. The CDR3 loop spans 15 amino acids. The J segment lost 5 bases and the V segment lost 1 base, leaving 6 bases of the junction unmatched. Germline CDR1 SGHNT, CDR2 YYREEE (reference sequence). The CDR3 nucleotides are TGTGCCAGCAGCTTGCGGACAGGGGTAGGGTATGGCTACACCTTC. Translation gives CASSLRTGVGYGYTF.

V is TRBV6-1 and J is TRBJ2-6, with D unresolved. The germline V and J ends were trimmed by 1 base and 4 bases, with 5 bases remaining between them. From germline, CDR1 is MNHNS and CDR2 SASEGT. CDR3 size: 14 residues. The CDR3 DNA is TGTGCCAGCAGTGAAGTGCCCGGGGCCAACGTCCTGACTTTC. Protein sequence: CASSEVPGANVLTF.

The V call is TRBV11-3, the J call TRBJ2-4; D is tentatively TRBD1 or TRBD2 (5 bases each). Trimming took off 4 bases at V and 3 bases at J, with 16 bases between the two ends. In germline, CDR1 is SGHNT, CDR2 YENEEA. The CDR3 contains 16 residues. The CDR3 sequence: CASSSGRDGVKNIQYF. CDR3 coding DNA: TGTGCCAGCAGCTCAGGTCGGGACGGGGTCAAAAACATTCAGTACTTC.

V usage is TRBV13 and J usage is TRBJ2-7; TRBD2 is a possible D gene (5 bases). The CDR3 covers 14 residues. V lost 4 bases to trimming and J lost 3 bases, with 13 bases between them. CDR1 PRHDT and CDR2 FYEKMQ come from the germline V gene (reference sequence). CDR3 residues: CASSSRQLVYEQYF. DNA for the CDR3: TGTGCCAGCAGCTCCAGACAACTAGTCTACGAGCAGTACTTC.

This chain joins TRBV29-1 and TRBJ1-4; D gene uncertain. The CDR3 consists of 13 residues. Germline V gene sequence: CDR1 SQVTM, CDR2 ANQGSEA. The V gene lost 5 bases and the J gene lost 5 bases, with 12 bases spanning the gap. CDR3 DNA: TGCAGCGTTCGGGGTCCCCAGAATGAAAAACTGTTTTTT. Amino acid sequence: CSVRGPQNEKLFF.

This clone occurred once. This chain joins TRBV5-5 and TRBJ1-2, with D unclear. Germline lookup yields CDR1 SGHKS and CDR2 YYEKEE (reference sequence). The CDR3 spans 13 residues. Trimming cost V 0 bases and J 8 bases, with 11 bases left between them. The CDR3 region is CASSLDGGRGYTF. DNA of the CDR3: TGTGCCAGCAGCTTGGATGGAGGCAGGGGCTACACCTTC.

The CDR3: CASSYVNSPLHF. The DNA for the CDR3 is TGTGCCAGCAGTTACGTTAATTCACCCCTCCACTTT. The rearrangement links TRBV27 to TRBJ1-6; no clear D gene. CDR1 and CDR2 (germline): MNHEY, SMNVEV (reference sequence). V gave up 4 bases and J gave up 6 bases, with 4 bases separating them. This CDR3 has 12 residues.

V and J are TRBV6-5 and TRBJ2-1; D is uncertain. Germline values: CDR1 MNHEY, CDR2 SVGAGI. The V end was cut by 4 bases, the J end by 7 bases, with 5 bases between. CDR3 size: 11 residues. The CDR3 sequence is CASSSPNEQFF. The CDR3 bases are TGTGCCAGCAGTTCCCCGAATGAGCAGTTCTTC.